This T cell receptor (beta chain) is from a study of shared clonotypes between healthy human individuals. Clones were read by immunoSEQ multiplex PCR, and TCRdb kept only the in-frame ones, dropping some. The sample yields about 680,000 clones, around 92% seen once. Germline CDR1 and CDR2: SGHAT and FQNNGV. The CDR3 length is 13 residues. The V and J ends lost 1 base and 6 bases respectively, with 7 bases between them. In the naive CD8 group, cells lacked CD45RO and were positively selected for CCR7, so terminally differentiated effector memory CD45RA+ cells were left out. The chain recombines TRBV11-2 with TRBJ2-1, with D uncertain. This clonotype originated in a man under 40 in good health. The sequencing input was naive CD8+ T cells sorted from blood. The CDR3 sequence: CASSLAFGNEQFF. The CDR3 region has the DNA TGTGCCAGCAGCTTAGCATTTGGCAATGAGCAGTTCTTC.